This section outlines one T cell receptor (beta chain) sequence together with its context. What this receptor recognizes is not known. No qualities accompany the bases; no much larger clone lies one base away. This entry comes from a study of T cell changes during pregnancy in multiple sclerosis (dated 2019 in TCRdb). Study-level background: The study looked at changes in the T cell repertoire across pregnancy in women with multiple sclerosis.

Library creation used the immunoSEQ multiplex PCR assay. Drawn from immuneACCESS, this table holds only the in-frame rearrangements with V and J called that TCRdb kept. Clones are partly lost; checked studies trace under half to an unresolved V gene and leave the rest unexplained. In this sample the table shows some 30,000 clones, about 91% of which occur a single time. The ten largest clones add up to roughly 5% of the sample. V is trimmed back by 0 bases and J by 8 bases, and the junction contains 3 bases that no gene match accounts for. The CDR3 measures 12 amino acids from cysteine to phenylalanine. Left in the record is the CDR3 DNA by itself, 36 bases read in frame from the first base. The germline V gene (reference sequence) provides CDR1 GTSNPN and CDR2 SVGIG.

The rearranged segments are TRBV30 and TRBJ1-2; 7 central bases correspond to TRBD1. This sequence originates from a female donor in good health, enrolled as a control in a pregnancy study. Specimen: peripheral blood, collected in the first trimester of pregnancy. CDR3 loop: CAWSVGGGGYTF. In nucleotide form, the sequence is TGTGCCTGGAGTGTAGGGGGCGGCGGCTACACCTTC.